A single TCR beta chain is shown here with its context. Its antigen remains unidentified. The assay was immunoSEQ multiplex PCR, and TCRdb's table has in-frame clones only and misses some. This table has about 95,000 clones, roughly 81% appearing once. Germline CDR1 SGHTA, CDR2 FQGNSA. The CDR3 covers 12 residues. Trimming shortened V by 3 bases and J by 8 bases, and 10 bases separated the two germline ends. The sample is drawn from a study of CD8 T cell repertoires and HIV-1 epitope variants. Study overall: Separate wells received one of Twenty-five Gag or Nef variant peptides. Equal numbers of autologous T cell-negative cells presented antigen to enriched T cells. The baseline condition was 1M T cells left uncultured.

Study observations and caveats: Eight or nine TCR beta clonotypes were antigen-specific, six apparently recognizing autologous or escape variants.

The clonotype was recovered from a male donor with HIV. Sample: uncultured baseline CD8+ T cells from peripheral blood mononuclear cells (PBMCs). This chain connects TRBV7-2 to TRBJ1-1; maybe TRBD1 (6 bases). CDR3 residues: CASSFQGWEAFF. CDR3 coding DNA: TGTGCCAGCAGCTTCCAGGGGTGGGAAGCTTTCTTT.